This T cell receptor beta chain comes out of a study of siplizumab effects on memory and regulatory T cells. The CDR3 is 13 amino acids. The germline V and J ends were trimmed by 4 bases and 0 bases, with 7 bases remaining between them. Germline V CDR1 and CDR2: SGHRS, YFSETQ. Sequencing used immunoSEQ multiplex PCR; TCRdb keeps in-frame clones, though not all of them. Of 50,000 to 55,000 clones listed, about 97% were seen once; the top ten hold around 0.66%. The chain uses TRBV5-1 and TRBJ2-5, with a possible D match to TRBD1 (5 bases). Sequenced material: naive CD4+ T cells sorted from blood. This TCR derives from a human donor in good health. This CDR3 reads CASSKGYQETQYF. The CDR3 DNA is TGCGCCAGCAGCAAGGGGTACCAAGAGACCCAGTACTTC.